This TCR beta chain was observed in a study of regulatory dendritic cells for organ transplantation. V dropped 6 bases and J dropped 7; count of bases not matched to a gene: 11. The CDR3 is 15 residues long. Comment on this clone: Its antigen is not identified.

Sorted subsets were CFSE-labeled and cultured less than 6 days with allogeneic dendritic cells. Clones were sequenced by immunoSEQ multiplex PCR, and TCRdb holds only the in-frame ones, with some missing. The sample gives about 4,400 clones, 70% to 75% of which show up once; 20% to 25% is in the top ten. The sample was memory CD8+ T cells from blood cultured with dendritic cells. Noted subset: CD45RO+ memory T cells. The sequence came from a human donor in good health. This chain joins TRBV23-1 and TRBJ2-1; 8 bases line up with TRBD2. TRBV23-1 is identified as an open reading frame with a role that is uncertain. CDR3 DNA sequence: TGCGCCAGCAGCCAAGTGGGCGGGGGGCAAAATGAGCAGTTCTTC. Translated: CASSQVGGGQNEQFF.